Here is one T cell receptor beta chain with its context. Its antigen is undetermined. Trimming removed 0 bases from V and 3 bases from J; junction bases left unmatched: 6. There are 15 residues in the CDR3. The germline V gene encodes CDR1 SGHRS and CDR2 YFSETQ. This entry belongs to a study of identifying expanded T cells in peripheral blood. Overall study results and limits: Clone count variance between roughly 2-week samples rose with total template count.

Profiled with immunoSEQ multiplex PCR; TCRdb holds only in-frame clones, not every one. The sample has 70,000 to 100,000 clones, 70% to 90% seen once. V usage is TRBV5-1 and J usage is TRBJ2-7, with 7 bases lining up with TRBD2. This TCR derives from a person between 18 and 75 years old in good health. The sequencing input was blood. CDR3 in DNA: TGCGCCAGCAGCTTGGTGATCCCGGGGGGCTACGAGCAGTACTTC. Translation gives CASSLVIPGGYEQYF.